This T cell receptor (beta chain) originates from a study of human T cells and chemical hapten exposure. Looking at the study overall: Slight differences in pooled library volume were the main source of varying TCR yields across samples.

Unfractionated whole blood was the source of the extracted total RNA. Unique molecular identifiers were linked by the library to individual cDNA molecules. Via MiXCR, TCRdb re-called the 5' RACE reads, giving one row per CDR3 protein. The sample lists 75,000 or so distinct CDR3 sequences, more than 15% occurring once. The CDR3 length is 18 residues. CDR1 and CDR2 from the germline V gene are LNHDA and SQIVND (reference sequence). Trimming pared 7 bases from V and 2 bases from J, leaving 26 bases between. This clonotype was seen a few times. This clonotype was obtained from a female donor in good health. This rearrangement joins TRBV19 to TRBJ1-2; no clear D. The DNA for the CDR3 is TGTGCCAGTACCCTTCAGTCGGGGAGCCCAGTCAACAACTATGGCTACACCTTC. It specifies CASTLQSGSPVNNYGYTF.